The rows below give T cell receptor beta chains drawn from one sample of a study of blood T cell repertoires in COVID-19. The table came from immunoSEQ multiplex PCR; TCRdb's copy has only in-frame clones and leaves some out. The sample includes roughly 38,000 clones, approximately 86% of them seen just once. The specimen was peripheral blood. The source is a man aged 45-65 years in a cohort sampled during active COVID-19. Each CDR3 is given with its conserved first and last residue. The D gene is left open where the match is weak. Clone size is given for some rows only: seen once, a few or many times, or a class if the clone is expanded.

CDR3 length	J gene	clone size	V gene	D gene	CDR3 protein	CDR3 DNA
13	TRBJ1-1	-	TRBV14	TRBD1	CASSQENRGRAFF	TGTGCCAGCAGCCAAGAAAACAGGGGGAGAGCTTTCTTT
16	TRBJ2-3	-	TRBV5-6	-	CASSLESPGYTDTQYF	TGTGCCAGCAGCTTGGAGTCTCCGGGGTACACAGATACGCAGTATTTT
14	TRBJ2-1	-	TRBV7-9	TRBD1	CASSLWDRGDEQFF	TGTGCCAGCAGCCTCTGGGACAGGGGAGATGAGCAGTTCTTC
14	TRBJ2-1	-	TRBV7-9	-	CASSGGGSYNEQFF	TGTGCCAGCAGCGGAGGAGGATCCTACAATGAGCAGTTCTTC
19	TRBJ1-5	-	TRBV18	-	CASSPHSRRGSNSNQPQHF	TGTGCCAGCTCACCACACAGTAGAAGGGGGTCGAATTCTAATCAGCCCCAGCATTTT
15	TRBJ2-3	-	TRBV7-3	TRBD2	CASSRSGGDTDTQYF	TGTGCCAGCAGCAGGAGCGGGGGGGACACAGATACGCAGTATTTT
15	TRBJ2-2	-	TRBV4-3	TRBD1	CASREQGGHTGELFF	TGCGCCAGCAGGGAACAGGGGGGACACACCGGGGAGCTGTTTTTT
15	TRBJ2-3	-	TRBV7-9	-	CASSLYRDYTDTQYF	TGTGCCAGCAGCTTATACCGGGATTACACAGATACGCAGTATTTT
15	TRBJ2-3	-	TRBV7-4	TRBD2	CASSTSGGKGDTQYF	TGTGCCAGCAGCACTAGCGGGGGGAAAGGAGATACGCAGTATTTT
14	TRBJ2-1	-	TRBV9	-	CASSVDTGRDEQFF	TGTGCCAGCAGCGTAGATACGGGTCGGGATGAGCAGTTCTTC
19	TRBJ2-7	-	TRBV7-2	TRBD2	CASSLETSGGLGPPYEQYF	TGTGCCAGCAGCTTAGAAACTAGCGGGGGCCTTGGGCCCCCCTACGAGCAGTACTTC
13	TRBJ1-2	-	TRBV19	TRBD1	CASKIQGASGYTF	TGTGCCAGCAAGATACAGGGGGCGTCCGGCTACACCTTC
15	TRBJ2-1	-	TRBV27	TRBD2	CASSLYSGIYNEQFF	TGTGCCAGCAGTTTATACAGCGGGATCTACAATGAGCAGTTCTTC
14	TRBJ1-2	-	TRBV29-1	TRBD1	CSVEAVRGIYGYTF	TGCAGCGTTGAAGCGGTCAGGGGGATCTATGGCTACACCTTC
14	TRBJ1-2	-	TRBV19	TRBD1	CASSKSTGDYGYTF	TGTGCCAGTAGTAAGTCGACAGGGGACTATGGCTACACCTTC
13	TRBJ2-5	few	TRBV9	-	CASSVAGVETQYF	TGTGCCAGCAGCGTAGCGGGGGTGGAGACCCAGTACTTC
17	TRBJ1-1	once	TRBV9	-	CASSPFKRQGTNTEAFF	TGTGCCAGCAGCCCTTTTAAGCGGCAGGGGACGAACACTGAAGCTTTCTTT
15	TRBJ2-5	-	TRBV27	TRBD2	CASSLAGYYKETQYF	TGTGCCAGCAGCCTAGCGGGTTATTACAAAGAGACCCAGTACTTC
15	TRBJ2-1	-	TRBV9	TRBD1	CASSAGTGALNEQFF	TGTGCCAGCAGCGCCGGGACAGGGGCTCTCAATGAGCAGTTCTTC
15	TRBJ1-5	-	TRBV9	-	CASSVDWQYNQPQHF	TGTGCCAGCAGCGTAGATTGGCAGTACAATCAGCCCCAGCATTTT
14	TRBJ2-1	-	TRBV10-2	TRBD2	CASYPLAGGDEQFF	TGCGCCAGCTACCCTCTGGCGGGAGGGGATGAGCAGTTCTTC
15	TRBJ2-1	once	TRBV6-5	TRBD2	CASSSTGGAYNEQFF	TGTGCCAGCAGTTCCACGGGGGGAGCCTACAATGAGCAGTTCTTC
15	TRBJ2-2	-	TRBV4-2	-	CASSQDHQATGELFF	TGTGCCAGCAGCCAAGATCACCAGGCCACCGGGGAGCTGTTTTTT
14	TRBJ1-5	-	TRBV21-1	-	CASSKKDRGQPQHF	TGTGCCAGCAGCAAAAAGGACAGGGGGCAGCCCCAGCATTTT
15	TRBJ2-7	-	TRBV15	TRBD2	CATSLAGDAGNEQYF	TGTGCCACCAGTTTGGCGGGGGATGCCGGGAACGAGCAGTACTTC
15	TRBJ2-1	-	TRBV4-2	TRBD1	CASSQAAGGHNEQFF	TGTGCCAGCAGCCAAGCTGCAGGGGGCCACAATGAGCAGTTCTTC
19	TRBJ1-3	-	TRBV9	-	CASSVGRGGDTFSGNTIYF	TGTGCCAGCAGCGTCGGGCGGGGAGGGGATACTTTCTCTGGAAACACCATATATTTT
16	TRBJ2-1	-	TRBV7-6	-	CASSLYPQGSYNEQFF	TGTGCCAGCAGCTTATACCCTCAGGGCTCCTACAATGAGCAGTTCTTC
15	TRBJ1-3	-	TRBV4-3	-	CASSQGGLSGNTIYF	TGCGCCAGCAGCCAAGGCGGGCTCTCTGGAAACACCATATATTTT
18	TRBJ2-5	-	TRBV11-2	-	CASSLESGWVAGRETQYF	TGTGCCAGCAGCTTAGAGTCCGGGTGGGTCGCGGGGAGGGAGACCCAGTACTTC
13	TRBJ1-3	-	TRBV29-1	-	CSVAYSSGNTIYF	TGCAGCGTTGCTTACAGCTCTGGAAACACCATATATTTT
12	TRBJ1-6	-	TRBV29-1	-	CSVRDKNSPLHF	TGCAGCGTTCGGGACAAGAATTCACCCCTCCACTTT
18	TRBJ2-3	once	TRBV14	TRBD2	CASSSRGTSGRGADTQYF	TGTGCCAGCAGCTCACGCGGGACTAGCGGGAGAGGGGCAGATACGCAGTATTTT
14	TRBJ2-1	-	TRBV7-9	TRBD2	CASSPPDRGGEQFF	TGTGCCAGCAGCCCCCCGGACCGGGGAGGGGAGCAGTTCTTC
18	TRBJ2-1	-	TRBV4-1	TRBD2	CASSRTGLAGGAYNEQFF	TGCGCCAGCAGCCGAACAGGACTAGCGGGAGGCGCCTACAATGAGCAGTTCTTC
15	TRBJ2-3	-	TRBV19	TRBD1	CASSTGTGNRDTQYF	TGTGCCAGTAGTACAGGGACAGGGAATAGAGATACGCAGTATTTT
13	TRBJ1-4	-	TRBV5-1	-	CASSLAPERKLFF	TGCGCCAGCAGCTTGGCCCCGGAGAGGAAACTGTTTTTT
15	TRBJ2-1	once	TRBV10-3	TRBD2	CAISESLAGGSMSFF	TGTGCCATCAGTGAGTCTCTAGCGGGAGGATCGATGTCTTTCTTC
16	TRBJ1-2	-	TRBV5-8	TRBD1	CASSLWAGTGDYGYTF	TGTGCCAGCAGCTTGTGGGCCGGGACAGGGGACTATGGCTACACCTTC
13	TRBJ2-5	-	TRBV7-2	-	CASSPRVWETQYF	TGTGCCAGCAGCCCCAGGGTTTGGGAGACCCAGTACTTC
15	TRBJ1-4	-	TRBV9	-	CASSVAGTPNEKLFF	TGTGCCAGCAGCGTAGCGGGGACACCGAATGAAAAACTGTTTTTT
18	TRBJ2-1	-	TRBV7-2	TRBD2	CASSLAWGVAGLPNEQFF	TGTGCCAGCAGCTTAGCGTGGGGAGTAGCGGGATTGCCCAATGAGCAGTTCTTC
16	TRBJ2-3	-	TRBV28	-	CASSFGPGDSTDTQYF	TGTGCCAGCAGTTTCGGGCCGGGGGACTCCACAGATACGCAGTATTTT
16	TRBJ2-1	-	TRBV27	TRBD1	CASSWTGRGGHNEQFF	TGTGCCAGCAGTTGGACAGGGAGAGGGGGGCACAATGAGCAGTTCTTC
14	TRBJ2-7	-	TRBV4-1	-	CASSQGLTPYEQYF	TGCGCCAGCAGCCAAGGATTAACTCCCTACGAGCAGTACTTC
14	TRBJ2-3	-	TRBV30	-	CAGTPRGRGYTQYF	TGTGCCGGGACCCCTCGGGGGCGGGGGTATACGCAGTATTTT
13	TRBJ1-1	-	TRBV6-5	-	CASSYRGSTEAFF	TGTGCCAGCAGTTACAGGGGTAGCACTGAAGCTTTCTTT
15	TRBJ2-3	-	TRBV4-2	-	CASSQETSPTDTQYF	TGTGCCAGCAGCCAAGAGACTAGTCCCACAGATACGCAGTATTTT
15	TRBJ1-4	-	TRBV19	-	CASTPVLPYNEKLFF	TGTGCCAGTACCCCGGTACTCCCTTATAATGAAAAACTGTTTTTT
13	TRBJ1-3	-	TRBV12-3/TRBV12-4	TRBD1	CASRTGSGNTIYF	TGTGCCAGCAGGACAGGGTCCGGGAACACCATATATTTT
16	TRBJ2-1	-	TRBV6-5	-	CASSYSISATYNEQFF	TGTGCCAGCAGTTACTCGATTAGCGCGACTTACAATGAGCAGTTCTTC
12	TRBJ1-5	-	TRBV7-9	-	CASSEDNQPQHF	TGTGCCAGCAGCGAGGACAATCAGCCCCAGCATTTT
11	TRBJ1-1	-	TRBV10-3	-	CAISDGTEAFF	TGTGCCATCAGTGACGGTACTGAAGCTTTCTTT
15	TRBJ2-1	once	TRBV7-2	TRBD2	CASSLKRGAYNEQFF	TGTGCCAGCAGTCTAAAGCGGGGAGCTTACAATGAGCAGTTCTTC
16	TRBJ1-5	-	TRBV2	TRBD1	CASSGRARGAQRPQHF	TGTGCCAGCAGTGGACGGGCCAGGGGGGCCCAAAGGCCCCAGCATTTT
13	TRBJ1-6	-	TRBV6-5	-	CASQYILNSPLHF	TGTGCCAGCCAGTATATCCTCAATTCACCCCTCCACTTT
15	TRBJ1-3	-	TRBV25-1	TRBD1	CASSGMTGAGNTIYF	TGTGCCAGCAGTGGAATGACAGGGGCCGGAAACACCATATATTTT
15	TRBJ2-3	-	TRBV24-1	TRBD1	CATSDLGTDTDTQYF	TGTGCCACCAGTGATTTAGGGACAGACACAGATACGCAGTATTTT
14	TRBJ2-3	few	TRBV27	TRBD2	CASSLAGVSDTQYF	TGTGCCAGCAGTTTAGCGGGAGTATCAGATACGCAGTATTTT